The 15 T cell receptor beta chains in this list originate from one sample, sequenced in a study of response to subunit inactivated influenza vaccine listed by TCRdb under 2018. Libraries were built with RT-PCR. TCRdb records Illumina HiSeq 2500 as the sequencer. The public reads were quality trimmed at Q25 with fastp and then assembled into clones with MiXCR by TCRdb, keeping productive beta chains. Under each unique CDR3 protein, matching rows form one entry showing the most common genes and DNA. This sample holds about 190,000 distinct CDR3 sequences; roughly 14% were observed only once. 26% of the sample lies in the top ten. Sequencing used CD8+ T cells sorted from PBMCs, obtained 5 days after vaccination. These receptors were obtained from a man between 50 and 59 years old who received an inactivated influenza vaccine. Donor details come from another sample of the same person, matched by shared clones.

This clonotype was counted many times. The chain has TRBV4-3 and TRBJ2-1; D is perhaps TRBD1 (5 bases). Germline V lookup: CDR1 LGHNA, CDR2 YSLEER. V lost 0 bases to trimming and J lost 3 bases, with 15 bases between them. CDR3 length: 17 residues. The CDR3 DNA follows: TGCGCCAGCAGCCAAGATGGGGCAGGGCTGGGCTACAATGAGCAGTTCTTC. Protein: CASSQDGAGLGYNEQFF.

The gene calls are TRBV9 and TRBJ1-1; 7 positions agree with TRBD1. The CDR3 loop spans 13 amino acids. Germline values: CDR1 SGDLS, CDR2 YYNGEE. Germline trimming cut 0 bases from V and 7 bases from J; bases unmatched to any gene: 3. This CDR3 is CASSVVSGGEAFF. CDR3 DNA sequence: TGTGCCAGCAGCGTAGTGTCAGGGGGTGAAGCTTTCTTT.

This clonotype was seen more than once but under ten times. CDR3 protein: CASSELSGQTNTGELFF. The CDR3 DNA sequence: TGTGCCAGCAGTGAACTGAGCGGTCAGACGAACACCGGGGAGCTGTTTTTT. This chain links TRBV2 with TRBJ2-2; the D gene is possibly TRBD2 (5 bases). The V end lost 2 bases, the J end lost 0 bases, and 13 bases lay between the germline ends. Germline CDR1 SNHLY, CDR2 FYNNEI. The CDR3 contains 17 residues.

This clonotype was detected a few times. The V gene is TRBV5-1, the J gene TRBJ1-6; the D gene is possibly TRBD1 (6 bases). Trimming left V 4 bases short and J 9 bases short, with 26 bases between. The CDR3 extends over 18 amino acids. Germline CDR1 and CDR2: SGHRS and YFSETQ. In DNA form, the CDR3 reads TGCGCCAGCAGCGCAGGCTGGGCAGACCCCAAGGGGGGTTCACCCCTCCACTTT. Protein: CASSAGWADPKGGSPLHF. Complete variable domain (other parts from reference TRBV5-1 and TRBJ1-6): KAGVTQTPRYLIKTRGQQVTLSCSPISGHRSVSWYQQTPGQGLQFLFEYFSETQRNKGNFPGRFSGRQFSNSRSEMNVSTLELGDSALYLCASSAGWADPKGGSPLHFGNGTRLTVT.

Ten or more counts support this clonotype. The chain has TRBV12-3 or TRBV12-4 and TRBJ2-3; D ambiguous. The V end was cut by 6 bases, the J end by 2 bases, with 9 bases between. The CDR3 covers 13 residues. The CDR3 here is CASSRSDTDTQYF. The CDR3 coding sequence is TGTGCCAGCAGCAGGTCAGACACAGATACGCAGTATTTT.

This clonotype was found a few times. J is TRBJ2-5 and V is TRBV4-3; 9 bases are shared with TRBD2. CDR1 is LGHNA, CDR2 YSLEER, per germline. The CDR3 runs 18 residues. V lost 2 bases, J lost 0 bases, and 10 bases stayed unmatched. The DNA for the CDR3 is TGCGCCAGCAGCCAAAGCGGCGGAGTAGCGGGAGACCAAGAGACCCAGTACTTC. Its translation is CASSQSGGVAGDQETQYF.

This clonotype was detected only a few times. The CDR3: CASAFLPLSYEQYF. CDR3 DNA sequence: TGCGCCAGCGCTTTTCTTCCTCTTTCCTACGAGCAGTACTTC. The V and J genes are TRBV5-1 and TRBJ2-7; D gene uncertain. The CDR3 covers 14 residues. V was cut by 7 bases and J by 1 base, with 15 bases left in between. Germline V gene lookup returns CDR1 SGHRS and CDR2 YFSETQ.

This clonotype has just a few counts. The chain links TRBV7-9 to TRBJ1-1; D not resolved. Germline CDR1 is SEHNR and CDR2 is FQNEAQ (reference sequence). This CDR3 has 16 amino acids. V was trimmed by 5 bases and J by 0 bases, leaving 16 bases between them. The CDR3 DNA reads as TGTGCCAGCAGCCCCTTATCCTTGGGTGTGAACACTGAAGCTTTCTTT. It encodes CASSPLSLGVNTEAFF.

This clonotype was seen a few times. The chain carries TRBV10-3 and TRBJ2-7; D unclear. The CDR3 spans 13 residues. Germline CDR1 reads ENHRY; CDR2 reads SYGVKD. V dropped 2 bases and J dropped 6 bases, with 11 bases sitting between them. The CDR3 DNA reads TGTGCCATCAGTGAGCCGAAAAAGAGCGAGCAGTACTTC. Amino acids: CAISEPKKSEQYF.

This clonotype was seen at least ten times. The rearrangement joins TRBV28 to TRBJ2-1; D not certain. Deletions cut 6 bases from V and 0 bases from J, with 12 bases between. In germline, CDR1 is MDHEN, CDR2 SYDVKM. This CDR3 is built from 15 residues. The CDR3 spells CASSLTLSSYNEQFF. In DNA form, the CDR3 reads TGTGCCAGCAGCCTCACATTAAGCTCCTACAATGAGCAGTTCTTC.

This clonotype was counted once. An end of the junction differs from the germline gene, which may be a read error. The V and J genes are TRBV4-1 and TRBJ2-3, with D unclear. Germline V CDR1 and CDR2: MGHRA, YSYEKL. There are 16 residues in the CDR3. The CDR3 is CASSPRSVYSIDTQYF. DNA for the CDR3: TGCGCCAGCAGCCCGAGGAGTGTATATAGCATAGATACGCAGTATTTT.

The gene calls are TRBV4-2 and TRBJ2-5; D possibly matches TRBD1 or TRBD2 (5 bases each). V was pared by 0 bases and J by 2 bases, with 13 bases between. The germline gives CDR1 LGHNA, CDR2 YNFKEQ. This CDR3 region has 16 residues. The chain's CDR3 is CASSQEGPGAQETQYF. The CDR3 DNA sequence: TGTGCCAGCAGCCAAGAAGGCCCCGGGGCGCAAGAGACCCAGTACTTC.

CDR3 loop: CASSFFTTASGNTIYF. The CDR3 region has the DNA TGTGCCAGCAGTTTTTTCACCACCGCCTCTGGAAACACCATATATTTT. This sequence joins TRBV28 and TRBJ1-3; no clear D gene. Germline V gene lookup returns CDR1 MDHEN and CDR2 SYDVKM. V lost 3 bases, J lost 0 bases, and 12 bases lay in between. The CDR3 extends over 16 amino acids.

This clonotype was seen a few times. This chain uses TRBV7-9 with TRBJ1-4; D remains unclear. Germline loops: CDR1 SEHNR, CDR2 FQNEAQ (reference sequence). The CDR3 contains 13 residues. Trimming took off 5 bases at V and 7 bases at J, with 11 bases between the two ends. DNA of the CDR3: TGTGCCAGCAGCCAGCAGGCGGGTGAAAAACTGTTTTTT. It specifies CASSQQAGEKLFF.

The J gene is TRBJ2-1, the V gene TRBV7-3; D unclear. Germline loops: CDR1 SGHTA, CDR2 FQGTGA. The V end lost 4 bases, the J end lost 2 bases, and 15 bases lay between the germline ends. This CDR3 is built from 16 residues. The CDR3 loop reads CASSWGGEQPYNEQFF. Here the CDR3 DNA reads TGTGCCAGCAGCTGGGGTGGGGAACAACCCTACAATGAGCAGTTCTTC.